This T cell receptor (beta chain) was captured in a study of post-analysis software for immune sequencing data. The CDR3 has 12 amino acids. V lost 5 bases to trimming and J lost 2 bases; unmatched junction nucleotides: 3. The V gene's germline CDR1 is DFQATT and CDR2 SNEGSKA (reference sequence). The authors incorporated unique molecular identifiers into the TCR beta cDNA libraries. With roughly 0.85 to 11 million T cells as the source, a few hundred thousand cDNA molecules resulted. TCRdb reanalysed the PCR reads using MiXCR and keeps one entry per CDR3 protein. The data show about 200,000 distinct CDR3 sequences, roughly 28% seen once. Study conclusions and caveats: TRBV5-6, TRBV5-1 and TRBV20-1 were among roughly 5 TRBV segments more frequent in patients than controls. Under F measure analysis, samples from one preparation batch co-clustered strongly.

This clonotype was picked up many times. Its antigen is as yet unknown. The TCR comes from a girl aged 2-17 years with multiple sclerosis. The source material was blood. The chain is built from TRBV20-1 and TRBJ2-7; TRBD1 aligns across 7 bases. In DNA form, the CDR3 reads TGCAGTGCTGGAACAGGGGCCTACGAGCAGTACTTC. Its protein product is CSAGTGAYEQYF.